This entry is about one T cell receptor beta chain. This sample's time point: patch test 2, 6 weeks after DPC sensitization. Treatment given: therapeutic diphenylcyclopropenone sensitization with weekly scalp DPC. CDR3 length: 15 amino acids. V lost 8 bases to trimming and J lost 4 bases, with 23 bases between them. Germline lookup yields CDR1 SQVTM and CDR2 ANQGSEA. The data belong to a study of human T cells and chemical hapten exposure. From the RACE reads, TCRdb called clonotypes with MiXCR, one entry per CDR3 protein. The sample carries more than 90,000 distinct CDR3 sequences, more than 9.5% recorded once.

The sample consisted of whole blood, taken in connection with sensitization to the hapten diphenylcyclopropenone (DPC). The chain couples TRBV29-1 to TRBJ1-1, with D perhaps matching TRBD1 (5 bases). The clonotype comes from a woman aged 40-49 years with alopecia areata. Some clones in this sample may be carry-over from other donors' samples. CDR3 DNA sequence: TGCAGCTTTGTGGCCCCGGGGCGGAGTGCCACTGAAGCTTTCTTT. Protein sequence: CSFVAPGRSATEAFF. Using reference TRBV29-1 and TRBJ1-1 for the parts outside the CDR3, the full variable domain is SAVISQKPSRDICQRGTSLTIQCQVDSQVTMMFWYRQQPGQSLTLIATANQGSEATYESGFVIDKFPISRPNLTFSTLTVSNMSPEDSSIYLCSFVAPGRSATEAFFGQGTRLTVV.